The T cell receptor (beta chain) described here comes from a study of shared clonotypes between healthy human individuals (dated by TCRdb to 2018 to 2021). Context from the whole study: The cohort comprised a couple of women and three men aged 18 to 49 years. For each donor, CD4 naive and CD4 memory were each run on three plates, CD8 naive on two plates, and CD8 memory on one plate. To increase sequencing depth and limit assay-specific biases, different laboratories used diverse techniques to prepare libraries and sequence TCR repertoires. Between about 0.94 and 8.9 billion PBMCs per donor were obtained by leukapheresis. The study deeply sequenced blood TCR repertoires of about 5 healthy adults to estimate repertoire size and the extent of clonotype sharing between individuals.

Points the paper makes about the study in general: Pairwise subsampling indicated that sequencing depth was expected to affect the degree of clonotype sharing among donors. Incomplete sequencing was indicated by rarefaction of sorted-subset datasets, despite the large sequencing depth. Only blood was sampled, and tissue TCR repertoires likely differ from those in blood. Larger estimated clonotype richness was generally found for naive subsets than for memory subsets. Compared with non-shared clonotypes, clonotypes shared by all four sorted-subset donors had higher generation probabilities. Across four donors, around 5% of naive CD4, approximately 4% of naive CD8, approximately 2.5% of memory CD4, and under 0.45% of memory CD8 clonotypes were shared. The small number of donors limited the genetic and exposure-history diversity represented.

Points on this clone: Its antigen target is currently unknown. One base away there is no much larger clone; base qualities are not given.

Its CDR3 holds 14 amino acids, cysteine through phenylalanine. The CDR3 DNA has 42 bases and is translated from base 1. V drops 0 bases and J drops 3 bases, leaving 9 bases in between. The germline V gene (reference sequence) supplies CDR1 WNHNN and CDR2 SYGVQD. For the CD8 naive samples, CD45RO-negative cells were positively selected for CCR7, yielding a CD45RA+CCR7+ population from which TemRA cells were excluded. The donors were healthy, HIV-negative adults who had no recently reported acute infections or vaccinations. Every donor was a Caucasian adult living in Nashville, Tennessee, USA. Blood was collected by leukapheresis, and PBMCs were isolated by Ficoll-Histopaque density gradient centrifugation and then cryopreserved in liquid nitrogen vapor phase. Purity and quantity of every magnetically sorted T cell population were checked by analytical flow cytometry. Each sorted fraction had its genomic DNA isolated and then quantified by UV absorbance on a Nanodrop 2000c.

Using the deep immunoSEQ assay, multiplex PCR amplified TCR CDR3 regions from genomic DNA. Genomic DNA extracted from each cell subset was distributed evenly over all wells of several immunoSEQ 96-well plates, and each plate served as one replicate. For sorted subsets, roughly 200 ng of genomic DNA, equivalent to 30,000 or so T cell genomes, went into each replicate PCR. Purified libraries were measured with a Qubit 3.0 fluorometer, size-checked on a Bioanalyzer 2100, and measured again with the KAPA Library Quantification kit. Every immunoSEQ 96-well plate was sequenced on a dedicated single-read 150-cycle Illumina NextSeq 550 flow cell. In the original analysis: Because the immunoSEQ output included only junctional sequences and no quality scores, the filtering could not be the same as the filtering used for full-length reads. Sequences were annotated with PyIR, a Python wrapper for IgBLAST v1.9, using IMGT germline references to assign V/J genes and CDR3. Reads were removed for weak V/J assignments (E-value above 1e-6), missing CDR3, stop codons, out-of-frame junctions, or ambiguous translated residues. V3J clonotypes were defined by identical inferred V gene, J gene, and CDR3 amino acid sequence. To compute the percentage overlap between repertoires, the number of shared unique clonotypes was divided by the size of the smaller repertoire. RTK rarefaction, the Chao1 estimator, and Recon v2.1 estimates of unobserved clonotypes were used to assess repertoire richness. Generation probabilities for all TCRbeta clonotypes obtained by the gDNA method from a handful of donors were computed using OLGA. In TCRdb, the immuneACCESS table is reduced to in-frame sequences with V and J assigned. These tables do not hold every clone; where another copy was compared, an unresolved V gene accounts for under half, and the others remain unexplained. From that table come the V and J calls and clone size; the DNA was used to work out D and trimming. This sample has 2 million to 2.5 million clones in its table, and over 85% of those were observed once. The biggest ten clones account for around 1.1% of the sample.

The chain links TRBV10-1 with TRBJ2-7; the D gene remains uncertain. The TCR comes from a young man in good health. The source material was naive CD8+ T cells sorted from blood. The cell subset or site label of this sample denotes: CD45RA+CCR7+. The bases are TGCGCCAGCAGTGAGTCTATTTCGGGCTACGAGCAGTACTTC. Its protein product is CASSESISGYEQYF.